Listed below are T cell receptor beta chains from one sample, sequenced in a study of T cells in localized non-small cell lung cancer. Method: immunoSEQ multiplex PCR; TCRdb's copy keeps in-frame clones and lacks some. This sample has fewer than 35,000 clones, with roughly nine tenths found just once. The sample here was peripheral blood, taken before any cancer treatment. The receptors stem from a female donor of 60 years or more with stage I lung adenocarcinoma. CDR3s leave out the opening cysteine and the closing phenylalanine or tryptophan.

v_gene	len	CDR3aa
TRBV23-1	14	ASSPPRELVDVEQY
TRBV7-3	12	ASSPDASSYEQY
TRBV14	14	ATRPQTAYGDTEAF
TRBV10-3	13	AISESRGGVTEAF
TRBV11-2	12	ASSLVLSYNEQF
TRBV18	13	ASSPPKGQSDEQF
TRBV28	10	ASSLSGAEAF
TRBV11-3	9	ASSGANVLT
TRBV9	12	ASSVAGGNEKLF
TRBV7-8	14	ASSLETRAMNTEAF
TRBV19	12	ASSGTGGNQPQH
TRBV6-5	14	ASSYSMPGDTYEQY
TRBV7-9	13	ASSFGGSGTDTQY
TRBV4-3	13	ASSQDRVGGSGYT
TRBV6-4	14	ASSDSRGGNTDTQY
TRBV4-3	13	ASSQDRGSYNEQF
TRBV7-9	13	ASSLSGAPGDTQY
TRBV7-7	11	ASSPRQQETQY
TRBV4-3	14	ASSQAARSSGNTIY
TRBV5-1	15	ASSYLTGTGSTGELF
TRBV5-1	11	ASSGRNVGELF
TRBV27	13	ASSRDFANTGELF
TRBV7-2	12	ASSLGWGHTEAF
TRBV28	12	ASSEPGPNQPQH
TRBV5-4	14	ASSLYQGPQGNEQF
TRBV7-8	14	ASSFKSGLSYNEQF
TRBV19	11	ASSIGGGYGYT
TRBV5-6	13	ASRGQGRSYNEQF
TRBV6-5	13	ASSYGQGASYGYT
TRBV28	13	ASRSLLGGGQTQY
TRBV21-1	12	ASSKDPIGQPQH
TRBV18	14	ASSPQGTSGNYEQY
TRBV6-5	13	ASREVAGTDYGYT
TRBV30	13	AWSVRGGRNTEAF
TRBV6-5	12	ASSYAGQDEKLF
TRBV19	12	ASREGMAPGELF
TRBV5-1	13	ASSVTSSPYNEQF
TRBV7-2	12	ASSLGDYQETQY
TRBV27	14	ASSLRQGGFLYEQY
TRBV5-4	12	ASSLGREGYEQY
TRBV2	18	ASSTRRGVRGMGSYNEQF
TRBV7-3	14	ASSLARANSGNTIY
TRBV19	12	ASRPWGGNQPQH
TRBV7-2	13	ASSLQALSYNEQF